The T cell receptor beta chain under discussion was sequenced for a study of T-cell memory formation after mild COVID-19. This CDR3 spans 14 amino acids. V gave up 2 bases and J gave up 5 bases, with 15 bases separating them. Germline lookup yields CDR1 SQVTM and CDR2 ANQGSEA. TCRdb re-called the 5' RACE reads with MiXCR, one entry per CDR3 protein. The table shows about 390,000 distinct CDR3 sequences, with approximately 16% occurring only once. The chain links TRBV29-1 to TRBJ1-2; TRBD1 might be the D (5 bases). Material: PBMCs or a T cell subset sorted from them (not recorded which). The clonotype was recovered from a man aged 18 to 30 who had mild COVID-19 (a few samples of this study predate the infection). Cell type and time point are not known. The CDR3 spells CSVETIRERYGYTF. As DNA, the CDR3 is TGCAGCGTTGAAACGATCAGGGAGCGGTATGGCTACACCTTC.